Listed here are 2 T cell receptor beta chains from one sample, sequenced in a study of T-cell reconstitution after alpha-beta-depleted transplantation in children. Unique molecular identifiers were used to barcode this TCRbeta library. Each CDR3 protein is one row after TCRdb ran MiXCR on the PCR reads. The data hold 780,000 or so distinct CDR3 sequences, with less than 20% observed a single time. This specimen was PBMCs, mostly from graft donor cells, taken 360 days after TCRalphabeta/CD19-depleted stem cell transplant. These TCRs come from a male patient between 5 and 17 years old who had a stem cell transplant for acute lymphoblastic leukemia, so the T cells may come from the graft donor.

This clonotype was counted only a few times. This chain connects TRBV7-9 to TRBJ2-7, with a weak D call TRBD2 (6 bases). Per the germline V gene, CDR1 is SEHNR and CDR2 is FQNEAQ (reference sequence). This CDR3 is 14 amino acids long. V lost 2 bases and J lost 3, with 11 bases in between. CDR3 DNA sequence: TGTGCCAGCAGCTTACCGGGGGAGAACTACGAGCAGTACTTC. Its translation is CASSLPGENYEQYF.

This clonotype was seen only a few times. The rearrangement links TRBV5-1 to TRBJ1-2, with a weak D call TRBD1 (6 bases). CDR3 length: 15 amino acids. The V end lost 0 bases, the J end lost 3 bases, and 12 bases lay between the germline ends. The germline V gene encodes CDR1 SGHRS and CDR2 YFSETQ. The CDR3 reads CASSLEGRGHYGYTF. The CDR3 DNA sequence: TGCGCCAGCAGCTTGGAGGGCCGGGGGCACTATGGCTACACCTTC.